This T cell receptor beta chain derives from a study of blood T cell repertoires in COVID-19. Background on the study: Donors in the United States, Italy and Spain gave samples during acute or convalescent COVID-19. Sample material is recorded as cDNA or gDNA derived from T cells, B-cell-depleted T cells, or PBMCs.

Clones were read by immunoSEQ multiplex PCR, and TCRdb kept only the in-frame ones, dropping some. Of approximately 80,000 clones listed, about 90% were seen once; the top ten hold nearly 45%. This clone was found once. Trimming at V came to 0 bases and at J to 6 bases, leaving 8 bases not matched to a gene. This CDR3 is built from 15 residues. Germline V gives CDR1 SGHKS, CDR2 YYEKEE (reference sequence). This chain uses TRBV5-5 with TRBJ2-7; 8 nucleotides agree with TRBD1. What was sequenced was peripheral blood. The receptor was derived from a human donor in a cohort sampled during active COVID-19. This CDR3 reads CASSLEDRVSREQYF. Here the CDR3 DNA reads TGTGCCAGCAGCTTGGAGGACAGGGTCTCGCGCGAGCAGTACTTC. The complete variable domain, with remaining parts taken from reference TRBV5-5 and TRBJ2-7, reads DAGVTQSPTHLIKTRGQQVTLRCSPISGHKSVSWYQQVLGQGPQFIFQYYEKEERGRGNFPDRFSARQFPNYSSELNVNALLLGDSALYLCASSLEDRVSREQYFGPGTRLTVT.